This T cell receptor (beta chain) is from a study of blood T cell repertoires in COVID-19. Overall study context: Sites across the United States, Italy and Spain contributed samples from acute and convalescent COVID-19. T cells, B-cell-depleted T cells, or PBMCs provided the cDNA or gDNA that served as material.

CDR3 length: 18 residues. The germline gives CDR1 LNHDA, CDR2 SQIVND (reference sequence). J lost 0 bases, V lost 5 bases, and 13 bases had no gene match. Source study methods: Amplification with reference gene primers provided the estimates of nucleated cell counts. Sequencing was performed with immunoSEQ multiplex PCR; in TCRdb, only in-frame clones are kept and a portion is missing. The DNA was the basis for D and trimming; V, J and clone size are from that table. The table includes 200,000 to 250,000 clones, approximately 84% detected once. The rearrangement links TRBV19 to TRBJ1-1; 9 bases match TRBD1. The receptor was derived from a woman in her thirties who had recovered from COVID-19. Sequencing used peripheral blood. CDR3 bases: TGTGCCAGTAGTTTTGGGACAGGGTCCCCTCGAATGAACACTGAAGCTTTCTTT. Translated: CASSFGTGSPRMNTEAFF.